The 21 T cell receptor beta chains reported below all come from one sample, sequenced in a study of prognosis after radiotherapy for stage I lung cancer. With two-round multiplex PCR, TCR beta CDR3 sequences were amplified from genomic DNA. The first round of PCR was done with primers that matched each TRBV and TRBJ gene. One entry per CDR3 protein results from TCRdb running MiXCR on the multiplex PCR reads. The data hold about 17,000 distinct CDR3 sequences, with approximately 15% observed a single time. Material: PBMCs, obtained before or after stereotactic body radiation therapy (not recorded which). The receptors derive from a donor aged 50 or older with non-small cell lung cancer.

For this clonotype: This likely came from a read error, as a far larger clone is one base away. The rearrangement uses TRBV19 and TRBJ1-6; D is uncertain. The J call may be in error: the DNA end matches TRBJ1-1 better. Germline-derived CDR1 and CDR2 are LNHDA and SQIVND (reference sequence). CDR3 length equals 13 residues. CDR3 DNA: TGTGCCAGTAGTACCTTACAGCACATTGAAGCTTTCTTT. Translating gives CASSTLQHIEAFF.

This clonotype appeared a single time. A single base is all that separates this from a far larger clone, so a read error is likely. The chain joins TRBV11-1 to TRBJ2-3; 11 positions agree with TRBD2. The CDR3 is made up of 16 amino acids. The germline gives CDR1 SGHAT, CDR2 FQDESV (reference sequence). The CDR3 DNA reads as TGCGCCAGCAGCCAACCGACTAGCGGGGTAGTTGATACGCAGTATTTT. Translation gives CASSQPTSGVVDTQYF.

In its sample, this clonotype was seen many times. The chain employs TRBV25-1 and TRBJ1-6, with D uncertain. Germline V gene data show CDR1 as MGHDK and CDR2 as SYGVNS. V lost 3 bases, J lost 7 bases, and 10 bases lay in between. The CDR3 contains 14 residues. The CDR3 DNA reads as TGTGCCAGCAGTGATATTTACGGAAATTCACCCCTCCACTTT. Translated, it gives CASSDIYGNSPLHF.

This clonotype was counted at least ten times. This chain joins TRBV18 and TRBJ2-7; D unresolved. Germline CDR1 reads KGHSH; CDR2 reads LQKENI. With 1 base removed from V and 4 bases from J, the gap between germline ends came to 11 bases. This CDR3 region has 14 residues. CDR3: CASSPRIKPYEQYF. The CDR3 coding sequence is TGTGCCAGCTCACCACGGATAAAGCCGTACGAGCAGTACTTC.

This clonotype was found many times. This chain links TRBV7-9 with TRBJ1-1, with D possibly being TRBD1 (6 bases). V shed 6 bases and J shed 3 bases, with 20 bases lying between them. The CDR3 extends over 16 amino acids. CDR1 is SEHNR and CDR2 is FQNEAQ in the germline V gene (reference sequence). CDR3 bases: TGTGCCAGCAGTGCCTACCCCGGGGGCAGCGACACTGAAGCTTTCTTT. Its translation: CASSAYPGGSDTEAFF. Combining the CDR3 with reference TRBV7-9 and TRBJ1-1 gives the whole variable domain DTGVSQNPRHKITKRGQNVTFRCDPISEHNRLYWYRQTLGQGPEFLTYFQNEAQLEKSRLLSDRFSAERPKGSFSTLEIQRTEQGDSAMYLCASSAYPGGSDTEAFFGQGTRLTVV.

In this sample, this clonotype is large. V and J are TRBV12-3 or TRBV12-4 and TRBJ1-2; TRBD1 agrees at 9 bases. Unmatched junction bases numbered 8, after V lost 5 bases and J lost 4 bases. This CDR3 region has 15 residues. The CDR3, as DNA: TGTGCCAGCAGTACCCGGACAGGGGTTGTCTATGGCTACACCTTC. This gives the protein CASSTRTGVVYGYTF.

This clonotype has a count of ten or more. The CDR3 sequence: CASSPTGTLTTDTQYF. The CDR3 DNA follows: TGTGCCAGCTCACCCACAGGGACGTTAACCACAGATACGCAGTATTTT. The rearrangement links TRBV18 to TRBJ2-3; D perhaps matches TRBD1 (6 bases). V lost 3 bases and J 2 bases, leaving 15 bases between the germline ends. The CDR3 is 16 residues long. Germline CDR1 is KGHSH and CDR2 is LQKENI.

This clonotype has a count of ten or more. The chain is built from TRBV2 and TRBJ1-3; no definite D call. The CDR3 has 14 residues. Between the trimmed V and J ends, which lost 3 bases and 2 bases, there was a span of 8 bases. Germline V CDR1 and CDR2: SNHLY, FYNNEI. The CDR3 DNA reads TGTGCCAGCAGTGAGGGTGTCCCTGGAAACACCATATATTTT. It encodes CASSEGVPGNTIYF.

This clonotype was recorded at least ten times. The chain couples TRBV7-2 to TRBJ2-5; a weak D match, TRBD2 (5 bases). The CDR3 loop spans 14 amino acids. CDR1 and CDR2 from the germline V gene are SGHTA and FQGNSA. V was trimmed by 4 bases and J by 5 bases, leaving 14 bases between them. The CDR3 region has the DNA TGTGCCAGCAGCTCCCTAGCTTTCCTCGAGACCCAGTACTTC. This sequence encodes CASSSLAFLETQYF.

This clonotype was observed many times. The chain has TRBV24-1 and TRBJ1-4; D possibly corresponds to TRBD1 (5 bases). CDR1 and CDR2 (germline): KGHDR, SFDVKD. This CDR3 region has 14 residues. The V end was cut by 2 bases, the J end by 7 bases, with 10 bases between. CDR3 residues: CATSDSGLGEKLFF. The CDR3 nucleotides read TGTGCCACCAGTGATTCAGGGCTCGGTGAAAAACTGTTTTTT.

This clonotype was recorded many times. The chain uses TRBV12-3 or TRBV12-4 and TRBJ2-7, with D tentatively TRBD2 (5 bases). V lost 7 bases to trimming and J lost 0 bases, with 13 bases between them. This CDR3 contains 14 residues. This CDR3 reads CASKLDLSSYEQYF. The CDR3 DNA is TGTGCCAGCAAATTGGACTTGAGCTCCTACGAGCAGTACTTC.

This clonotype was counted ten times or more. This chain uses TRBV7-2 with TRBJ2-1; 8 bases agree with TRBD2. Losses at the gene ends were 5 bases for V and 0 bases for J; bases not matched to a gene: 3. There are 15 residues in the CDR3. Germline CDR1 reads SGHTA; CDR2 reads FQGNSA. The CDR3 reads CASSPGGSSYNEQFF. CDR3 DNA: TGTGCCAGCAGCCCGGGGGGGAGCTCCTACAATGAGCAGTTCTTC.

This clonotype was detected a few times. A much larger clonotype is one base distant, so this may be a read error. A read error is likely, as this CDR3 ends without the conserved phenylalanine or tryptophan. DNA for the CDR3: TGTGCCAGCAGTGAGCGCCACAGAGACTCGCAGTATCTT. Encoded protein: CASSERHRDSQYL. The chain joins TRBV25-1 to TRBJ2-3; D call uncertain. This CDR3 comprises 13 residues. CDR1 MGHDK and CDR2 SYGVNS come from the germline V gene. V was shortened by 3 bases and J by 10 bases, with 14 bases between the two germline ends.

The sample holds many counts of this clonotype. This chain joins TRBV3-1 and TRBJ2-7; perhaps TRBD2 as D (5 bases). Trimming cost V 1 base and J 2 bases, with 12 bases left between them. This CDR3 contains 15 residues. Germline V CDR1 and CDR2: LGHDT, YNNKEL (reference sequence). The CDR3 coding sequence is TGTGCCAGCAGCCAAGCGGCCGGGAAGACCTACGAGCAGTACTTC. As protein: CASSQAAGKTYEQYF.

This clonotype was seen at least ten times. This chain uses TRBV30 with TRBJ2-5; 7 positions agree with TRBD1. V trimming: 1 base; J trimming: 5 bases; junction bases outside the gene matches: 7. This CDR3 is built from 14 residues. Per the germline V gene, CDR1 is GTSNPN and CDR2 is SVGIG (reference sequence). CDR3 nucleotide sequence: TGTGCCTGGAGTGGGGACAGTCTAGGGGAGACCCAGTACTTC. It is translated as CAWSGDSLGETQYF.

This clonotype was recorded at least ten times. The V call is TRBV7-9, the J call TRBJ1-2, with TRBD1 matching over 7 bases. Germline V gene sequence: CDR1 SEHNR, CDR2 FQNEAQ (reference sequence). With V trimmed by 7 bases and J by 4 bases, 6 bases remained unmatched. This CDR3 is 13 amino acids long. The CDR3 DNA follows: TGTGCCAGCACCCCCGGGACAGCCTATGGCTACACCTTC. Protein product: CASTPGTAYGYTF.

This clonotype was recorded many times. The rearrangement joins TRBV5-5 to TRBJ2-5; TRBD1 matches 10 bases. The CDR3 is made up of 14 amino acids. Unmatched junction bases numbered 7, after V lost 6 bases and J lost 5 bases. Germline loops: CDR1 SGHKS, CDR2 YYEKEE (reference sequence). The CDR3 protein is CASIGGQGWETQYF. In nucleotides, the CDR3 is TGTGCCAGCATCGGGGGACAGGGGTGGGAGACCCAGTACTTC.

This clonotype was recorded many times. The chain has TRBV3-1 and TRBJ2-4, with 9 positions matching TRBD1. V shed 4 bases, J shed 0 bases, and the junction held 10 bases outside the gene matches. The CDR3 spans 18 residues. Germline CDR1 and CDR2: LGHDT and YNNKEL (reference sequence). The DNA for the CDR3 is TGTGCCAGCAGCCCCGCGGGCGGGACAGGGTTAGCCAAAAACATTCAGTACTTC. It is translated as CASSPAGGTGLAKNIQYF.

Many counts were recorded for this clonotype. V and J are TRBV30 and TRBJ2-5; unclear D gene. With 0 bases removed from V and 3 bases from J, the gap between germline ends came to 8 bases. From germline, CDR1 is GTSNPN and CDR2 SVGIG (reference sequence). The CDR3 runs to 13 residues. The CDR3 loop is CAWSVNREETQYF. DNA for the CDR3: TGTGCCTGGAGTGTCAATAGGGAAGAGACCCAGTACTTC.

This clonotype was seen repeatedly, ten times or more. The V call is TRBV2, the J call TRBJ2-3; possibly TRBD2 for D (6 bases). This CDR3 is 15 amino acids long. The ends were cut back, 4 bases at V and 8 bases at J, with 19 bases in the middle. Germline V gene lookup returns CDR1 SNHLY and CDR2 FYNNEI. The CDR3 DNA reads as TGTGCCAGCAGTGGGCTAGCGCTAAGGGGCGGTACGCAGTATTTT. Protein sequence: CASSGLALRGGTQYF. The entire variable domain, with the rest obtained from reference TRBV2 and TRBJ2-3, is as follows: EPEVTQTPSHQVTQMGQEVILRCVPISNHLYFYWYRQILGQKVEFLVSFYNNEISEKSEIFDDQFSVERPDGSNFTLKIRSTKLEDSAMYFCASSGLALRGGTQYFGPGTRLTVL.

This clonotype was counted at least ten times. The CDR3 protein is CASSFLAVTNEQFF. The CDR3 DNA is TGCGCCAGCAGCTTCCTAGCGGTTACTAATGAGCAGTTCTTC. The chain uses TRBV5-1 and TRBJ2-1; TRBD2 matches at 7 bases. The ends lost 2 bases at V and 7 bases at J; junction bases unmatched: 6. CDR1 SGHRS and CDR2 YFSETQ come from the germline V gene. The CDR3 totals 14 residues.